This TCR beta chain was captured by sequencing in a study of T cells in Graves' hyperthyroidism and ophthalmopathy. For this clonotype: A junction end diverges from the germline sequence, so it may reflect a read error.

The study left out patients who had uncontrolled infection, other autoimmune disease, pregnancy or lactation. This CDR3 spans 15 amino acids. The germline CDR1 and CDR2 sequences are SSHAT and FNYEAQ (reference sequence). There were TCR beta CDR3 regions amplified from RNA transcripts. First-round RT-PCR with HTBI primers amplified the TCR CDR3 region. Each CDR3 protein gets one entry after TCRdb re-called the multiplex PCR reads with MiXCR. Among fewer than 450,000 distinct CDR3 sequences, 18% were seen once, and the ten largest hold 40%. V gene TRBV7-7 combines with J gene TRBJ2-7; D is perhaps TRBD2 (7 bases). What was sequenced was blood. The receptor was derived from a man between 18 and 35 years old with Graves' ophthalmopathy. CDR3 nucleotide sequence: TGTGCTAGCAGCCCTGGGGGGGGGGCCTCCTACGAGCAGTACTTC. This gives the protein CASSPGGGASYEQYF.